The clone carrying this T cell receptor beta chain was counted ten times or more. What it binds is not known. Regions amplified from RNA transcripts were the TCR beta CDR3 regions. HTBI primers were the set used in a first-round RT-PCR of the TCR CDR3. Using its own MiXCR run on the multiplex PCR reads, TCRdb lists one record per CDR3 protein. The sample lists fewer than 650,000 distinct CDR3 sequences, 14% occurring once. The data stem from a study of T cells in Graves' hyperthyroidism and ophthalmopathy. Hyperthyroidism in the patients, aged 18 to 65, was newly diagnosed and under 2 months in duration. General study findings and limits: Ophthalmopathy was told apart from stable hyperthyroidism by a 13 V-J model.

V lost 6 bases and J lost 3, with 16 bases in between. CDR1 is MNHNS, CDR2 SASEGT, per germline. The CDR3 is made up of 15 amino acids. Material: blood. This clonotype was obtained from a woman aged 25 to 39 with Graves' hyperthyroidism that later progressed to Graves' ophthalmopathy. The chain links TRBV6-1 to TRBJ2-3; unclear D gene. The CDR3 DNA is TGTGCCAGCAGACTCGACCTCCCCCGGACAGATACGCAGTATTTT. Its translation is CASRLDLPRTDTQYF.